One sample yielded the 30 T cell receptor beta chains listed below, sequenced in a study of shared clonotypes between healthy human individuals. The data were produced by immunoSEQ multiplex PCR, yet TCRdb's version contains in-frame clones alone and is incomplete. The table includes approximately 2,000,000 clones, 85% to 95% detected once. The specimen sequenced was naive CD4+ T cells from PBMCs. Described subset: CD45RA+ positively selected. The receptors derive from a young man in good health. Some clones in this sample may be carry-over from other donors' samples.

The chain combines TRBV28 with TRBJ1-2; 7 bases fit TRBD1. The J segment lost 4 bases and the V segment lost 4 bases, leaving 15 bases of the junction unmatched. The CDR3 extends over 17 amino acids. Germline CDR1 reads MDHEN; CDR2 reads SYDVKM. CDR3 region: CASSYVAGGTTVYGYTF. The CDR3 DNA follows: TGTGCCAGCAGTTATGTGGCAGGGGGAACAACGGTCTATGGCTACACCTTC.

V gene TRBV7-6 combines with J gene TRBJ2-7; 7 bases map to TRBD2. This CDR3 spans 19 amino acids. CDR1 is SGHVS and CDR2 is FNYEAQ in the germline V gene. Trimming cost V 5 bases and J 3 bases; bases outside gene matches: 22. The CDR3: CASSERSGVGTTMHYEQYF. In DNA, the CDR3 is TGTGCCAGCAGCGAGAGGTCAGGTGTCGGGACTACGATGCACTACGAGCAGTACTTC.

This clone was counted a single time. The rearrangement uses TRBV6-6 and TRBJ2-1; TRBD2 might be the D (6 bases). Between the trimmed V and J ends, which lost 2 bases and 6 bases, there was a span of 8 bases. Germline assignment: CDR1 MNHNY and CDR2 SVGAGI (reference sequence). The CDR3 runs 13 residues. The CDR3 DNA follows: TGTGCCAGCAGTTACATAGCGGCCAATGAGCAGTTCTTC. Its translation: CASSYIAANEQFF.

The J gene is TRBJ2-5, the V gene TRBV15; D remains ambiguous. V was shortened by 1 base and J by 2 bases, with 8 bases between the two germline ends. Germline V gene lookup returns CDR1 LNHNV and CDR2 YYDKDF (reference sequence). There are 14 residues in the CDR3. The CDR3 spells CATSRGGAQETQYF. The CDR3 DNA reads TGTGCCACCAGCAGAGGGGGTGCACAAGAGACCCAGTACTTC.

This chain connects TRBV18 to TRBJ1-2; 9 nucleotides align to TRBD1. CDR3 length: 15 residues. The germline gives CDR1 KGHSH, CDR2 LQKENI. The J segment lost 7 bases and the V segment lost 5 bases, leaving 11 bases of the junction unmatched. This CDR3 reads CASSTGTGTIGGYTF. The CDR3 DNA reads as TGTGCCAGCTCAACCGGGACAGGGACTATCGGTGGCTACACCTTC. Full variable domain (rest looked up from reference TRBV18 and TRBJ1-2): NAGVMQNPRHLVRRRGQEARLRCSPMKGHSHVYWYRQLPEEGLKFMVYLQKENIIDESGMPKERFSAEFPKEGPSILRIQQVVRGDSAAYFCASSTGTGTIGGYTFGSGTRLTVV.

V is TRBV6-1 and J is TRBJ1-4; the D gene is possibly TRBD1 (5 bases). Trimming left V 7 bases short and J 4 bases short, with 10 bases between. The V gene's germline CDR1 is MNHNS and CDR2 SASEGT. This CDR3 has 13 amino acids. CDR3 nucleotides: TGTGCCAGCATCGACAGACTTAATGAAAAACTGTTTTTT. It is translated as CASIDRLNEKLFF.

The rearrangement joins TRBV7-9 to TRBJ2-7; D remains ambiguous. Germline V gene sequence: CDR1 SEHNR, CDR2 FQNEAQ (reference sequence). This CDR3 spans 11 amino acids. Trimming took off 5 bases at V and 6 bases at J, with 8 bases between the two ends. The CDR3, as DNA: TGTGCCAGCAGCCTCACTTTCGAGCAGTACTTC. Protein: CASSLTFEQYF.

The rearrangement uses TRBV10-2 and TRBJ1-2; perhaps TRBD1 as D (6 bases). The CDR3 sequence is 14 residues long. Trimming took off 5 bases at V and 8 bases at J, with 18 bases between the two ends. Germline CDR1 and CDR2: WSHSY and SAAADI. CDR3 loop: CASSQQGSSLGYTF. The DNA of the CDR3 is TGCGCCAGCAGTCAACAGGGCAGTAGTCTCGGCTACACCTTC.

The J gene is TRBJ2-1, the V gene TRBV14; 9 bases agree with TRBD1. Germline lookup yields CDR1 SGHDN and CDR2 FVKESK. This CDR3 has 15 residues. With V trimmed by 3 bases and J by 2 bases, 2 bases remained unmatched. This CDR3 reads CASSQDRGTYNEQFF. The DNA of the CDR3 is TGTGCCAGCAGCCAGGACAGGGGAACCTACAATGAGCAGTTCTTC.

The V and J genes are TRBV10-2 and TRBJ1-5; 7 bases align to TRBD1. The CDR3 is 15 residues long. The V gene's germline CDR1 is WSHSY and CDR2 SAAADI. Trimming removed 4 bases from V and 3 bases from J; junction bases left unmatched: 6. CDR3 residues: CASSGNRGDNQPQHF. In DNA, the CDR3 is TGCGCCAGCAGTGGAAACAGGGGTGACAATCAGCCCCAGCATTTT.

This clone was observed a handful of times. Other DNA sequences in this specimen translate into the identical CDR3. The chain is built from TRBV7-2 and TRBJ1-3; D call uncertain. CDR3 length: 14 amino acids. Germline assignment: CDR1 SGHTA and CDR2 FQGNSA. Deletions cut 1 base from V and 4 bases from J, with 8 bases between. The CDR3 region is CASSLGGPGNTIYF. Written as DNA, the CDR3 is TGTGCCAGCAGCTTAGGAGGGCCCGGAAACACCATATATTTT.

This chain joins TRBV11-2 and TRBJ2-1; TRBD1 is a possible D gene (6 bases). The CDR3 spans 16 residues. Germline V gene sequence: CDR1 SGHAT, CDR2 FQNNGV. The ends were cut back, 4 bases at V and 1 base at J, with 14 bases in the middle. As DNA, the CDR3 is TGTGCCAGCAGCTCCGCCCGGGACATATCCTACAATGAGCAGTTCTTC. This codes for CASSSARDISYNEQFF. The full variable domain, its missing parts supplied by reference TRBV11-2 and TRBJ2-1, is EAGVAQSPRYKIIEKRQSVAFWCNPISGHATLYWYQQILGQGPKLLIQFQNNGVVDDSQLPKDRFSAERLKGVDSTLKIQPAKLEDSAVYLCASSSARDISYNEQFFGPGTRLTVL.

In the case of this clone: This same CDR3 is encoded by further DNA sequences in the sample. This sequence joins TRBV4-2 and TRBJ1-5; D call uncertain. Germline CDR1 is LGHNA and CDR2 is YNFKEQ. This CDR3 contains 16 residues. V lost 0 bases to trimming and J lost 0 bases, with 9 bases between them. DNA for the CDR3: TGTGCCAGCAGCCAAGATAGGGCATATAGCAATCAGCCCCAGCATTTT. Residues: CASSQDRAYSNQPQHF.

This clone was detected once. The J gene is TRBJ1-6, the V gene TRBV30, with D hard to call. V was shortened by 0 bases and J by 7 bases, with 10 bases between the two germline ends. This CDR3 comprises 14 residues. From germline, CDR1 is GTSNPN and CDR2 SVGIG (reference sequence). The CDR3 here is CAWSVVAGNSPLHF. The CDR3 coding sequence is TGTGCCTGGAGTGTAGTCGCGGGGAATTCACCCCTCCACTTT.

The chain joins TRBV19 to TRBJ1-1; 9 nucleotides match TRBD1. Germline trimming cut 11 bases from V and 1 base from J; bases unmatched to any gene: 5. The V gene's germline CDR1 is LNHDA and CDR2 SQIVND (reference sequence). This CDR3 spans 13 amino acids. This CDR3 is CAGRDRANTEAFF. The CDR3 bases are TGTGCCGGCCGGGACAGGGCGAACACTGAAGCTTTCTTT.

This clone was observed a handful of times. Other DNA sequences from this sample encode an identical CDR3 as well. The chain has TRBV30 and TRBJ1-1, with unresolved D. The CDR3 extends over 10 amino acids. Trimming took off 5 bases at V and 1 base at J, with 2 bases between the two ends. Looked up from germline, CDR1 is GTSNPN and CDR2 is SVGIG (reference sequence). The CDR3 loop reads CAWGNTEAFF. The CDR3 DNA reads as TGTGCCTGGGGGAACACTGAAGCTTTCTTT.

Only one count was recorded for this clone. The gene calls are TRBV7-3 and TRBJ2-6; 8 bases agree with TRBD1. CDR3 length: 15 residues. After removal of 5 bases from V and 2 bases from J, the junction contained 2 bases not matched to a gene. The germline CDR1 and CDR2 sequences are SGHTA and FQGTGA. The CDR3 sequence is CASSATGAGANVLTF. The DNA of the CDR3 is TGTGCCAGCAGCGCGACAGGGGCTGGGGCCAACGTCCTGACTTTC. Drawing the rest from reference TRBV7-3 and TRBJ2-6, the complete variable domain is GAGVSQTPSNKVTEKGKYVELRCDPISGHTALYWYRQSLGQGPEFLIYFQGTGAADDSGLPNDRFFAVRPEGSVSTLKIQRTERGDSAVYLCASSATGAGANVLTFGAGSRLTVL.

In its sample, this clone was seen once. This rearrangement joins TRBV28 to TRBJ2-7, with D uncertain. Germline V gene lookup returns CDR1 MDHEN and CDR2 SYDVKM. Trimming shortened V by 6 bases and J by 7 bases, and 13 bases separated the two germline ends. This CDR3 spans 12 amino acids. The CDR3 nucleotides read TGTGCCAGCAGGTCACTACCCCTGGAGCAGTACTTC. Its protein is CASRSLPLEQYF.

The chain combines TRBV25-1 with TRBJ1-1, with D tentatively TRBD1 (6 bases). This CDR3 region has 12 residues. V was shortened by 3 bases and J by 8 bases, with 10 bases between the two germline ends. Germline CDR1 and CDR2: MGHDK and SYGVNS. CDR3: CASSDRQGEAFF. CDR3 bases: TGTGCCAGCAGTGACAGGCAGGGGGAAGCTTTCTTT.

The chain is built from TRBV28 and TRBJ1-1, with D unresolved. The germline V gene encodes CDR1 MDHEN and CDR2 SYDVKM. The ends were cut back, 6 bases at V and 3 bases at J, with 17 bases in the middle. This CDR3 has 15 residues. CDR3 sequence reads: CASSKGGGSYTEAFF. Written as DNA, the CDR3 is TGTGCCAGCAGCAAGGGAGGCGGTTCGTACACTGAAGCTTTCTTT.

The chain joins TRBV7-2 to TRBJ2-7; D perhaps matches TRBD2 (6 bases). This CDR3 is 16 amino acids long. Germline values: CDR1 SGHTA, CDR2 FQGNSA. Trimming left V 2 bases short and J 4 bases short, with 18 bases between. The CDR3 nucleotides are TGTGCCAGCAGCTTATTGGGGGGATTAAACACTTACGAGCAGTACTTC. It specifies CASSLLGGLNTYEQYF.

A remark on this clone: Other nucleotide sequences in the sample specify the same CDR3. J is TRBJ2-1 and V is TRBV9; D is uncertain. The CDR3 has 12 residues. Germline CDR1 SGDLS, CDR2 YYNGEE. The ends were cut back, 0 bases at V and 3 bases at J, with 1 base in the middle. The CDR3 DNA follows: TGTGCCAGCAGCGTAGACTACAATGAGCAGTTCTTC. Translating it yields CASSVDYNEQFF.

The V gene is TRBV7-3, the J gene TRBJ1-1; no reliable D call. CDR1 is SGHTA, CDR2 FQGTGA, per germline. The CDR3 totals 13 residues. Trimming shortened V by 3 bases and J by 1 base, and 6 bases separated the two germline ends. CDR3 loop: CASSLDQNTEAFF. The DNA of the CDR3 is TGTGCCAGCAGCTTGGACCAGAACACTGAAGCTTTCTTT.

Notes on this clone: A read error may produce the germline difference seen at one junction end. The chain is built from TRBV23-1 and TRBJ1-4; 8 bases match TRBD1. TRBV23-1 is placed among ORFs of uncertain function. This CDR3 region has 9 residues. CDR3 protein: CAAEGQEVF. CDR3 DNA: TGCGCCGCGGAGGGACAGGAGGTTTTT.

The rearrangement uses TRBV27 and TRBJ2-2; D remains ambiguous. Trimming took off 0 bases at V and 5 bases at J, with 13 bases between the two ends. Looked up from germline, CDR1 is MNHEY and CDR2 is SMNVEV (reference sequence). The CDR3 runs 16 residues. CDR3 region: CASSLSSGRKTGELFF. As DNA, the CDR3 is TGTGCCAGCAGTTTATCGTCCGGACGAAAGACCGGGGAGCTGTTTTTT.

The gene calls are TRBV27 and TRBJ2-6; 7 bases fit TRBD1. The length of the CDR3 is 15 residues. V lost 5 bases to trimming and J lost 1 base; unmatched junction nucleotides: 2. Germline CDR1 MNHEY, CDR2 SMNVEV (reference sequence). CDR3 sequence reads: CASSQQGSGANVLTF. In DNA, the CDR3 is TGTGCCAGCAGTCAACAGGGGTCTGGGGCCAACGTCCTGACTTTC.

The chain combines TRBV28 with TRBJ1-3; TRBD1 might be the D (5 bases). This CDR3 has 16 amino acids. Per germline, CDR1 MDHEN and CDR2 SYDVKM. V gave up 3 bases and J gave up 1 base, with 13 bases separating them. The CDR3 loop reads CASSLVTVTSGNTIYF. CDR3 coding DNA: TGTGCCAGCAGTTTGGTGACAGTGACTTCTGGAAACACCATATATTTT.

This rearrangement joins TRBV5-8 to TRBJ1-5; no clear D. The length of the CDR3 is 12 residues. Germline loops: CDR1 SGHTS, CDR2 YDEGEE. The germline V and J ends were trimmed by 0 bases and 7 bases, with 5 bases remaining between them. The CDR3 spells CASSLAWQPQHF. In DNA form, the CDR3 reads TGTGCCAGCAGCTTGGCCTGGCAGCCCCAGCATTTT.

This sequence joins TRBV5-1 and TRBJ2-2; no clear D gene. CDR3 size: 16 residues. The V end was cut by 4 bases, the J end by 7 bases, with 20 bases between. CDR1 and CDR2 from the germline V gene are SGHRS and YFSETQ. CDR3 region: CASSPESGSVYGELFF. CDR3 nucleotides: TGCGCCAGCAGCCCCGAGTCCGGAAGCGTCTACGGGGAGCTGTTTTTT.

The CDR3 region has the DNA TGCGCCAGCAGCTCGCAGGAGTATGGCTACACCTTC. It encodes CASSSQEYGYTF. This chain uses TRBV5-1 with TRBJ1-2; unclear D gene. Germline V CDR1 and CDR2: SGHRS, YFSETQ. CDR3 length: 12 amino acids. V was cut by 3 bases and J by 5 bases, with 8 bases left in between.